This entry concerns a single TCR beta chain. The data are from a study of T cell changes during pregnancy in multiple sclerosis. Germline values: CDR1 KGHSH, CDR2 LQKENI. This CDR3 has 15 amino acids. Trimming removed 0 bases from V and 4 bases from J, with 12 bases in between. Sequencing used immunoSEQ multiplex PCR; TCRdb keeps in-frame clones, though not all of them. The sample comprises 74,000 or so clones, around nine tenths of which are singletons, and about 0.22% rests with the top ten. The chain employs TRBV18 and TRBJ1-2; D gene ambiguous. The TCR comes from a female donor with multiple sclerosis, enrolled in a pregnancy study. The material sequenced was CD4+ T cells from peripheral blood mononuclear cells, taken before pregnancy. CDR3 sequence reads: CASSPPTARGYGYTF. The DNA for the CDR3 is TGTGCCAGCTCACCACCAACCGCGAGAGGCTATGGCTACACCTTC.